These 26 T cell receptor beta chains were sequenced from one sample in a study of metastatic and nonmetastatic thyroid tumors (dated by TCRdb to about 2020). Library preparation used PCR. The sequencer was an Illumina HiSeq 4000. TCRdb ran its own pipeline on the public reads, namely fastp trimming at Q25 and MiXCR clone calling, and kept in-frame beta chains. In all, the sample holds roughly 75,000 clones, and about 12% of those were seen once. The top ten hold approximately 8.8% of the sample. No patient had received any treatment before thyroid surgery. Source material: tumor tissue. These receptors were taken from a female donor with papillary thyroid cancer or a benign thyroid nodule (not recorded which). Some clones in this sample may be carry-over from other donors' samples.

This clone occurred many times. Other DNA sequences in this sample translate to the same CDR3. This chain links TRBV12-3 or TRBV12-4 with TRBJ2-5, with 15 bases fitting TRBD2. The CDR3 loop spans 17 amino acids. V shed 6 bases and J 5 bases; nucleotides not matched to a gene: 10. The CDR3 region has the DNA TGTGCCAGCAGCCCCGGACTAGCGGGAGGGCCTCAGGAGACCCAGTACTTC. This encodes CASSPGLAGGPQETQYF.

This clone has a handful of counts. A read error may be the cause here, since a much bigger clone is one base away. Other DNA sequences in this sample translate to the same CDR3. The rearrangement links TRBV7-3 to TRBJ1-1, with D maybe TRBD1 (5 bases). In germline, CDR1 is SGHTA, CDR2 FQGTGA. Trimming took off 4 bases at V and 2 bases at J, with 11 bases between the two ends. This CDR3 has 14 residues. CDR3 sequence (DNA): TGTGCCAGCAGCTCAGATAGGGGTAACACTGAAGCTTTCTTT. Its translation: CASSSDRGNTEAFF.

This clone came up many times. The rearrangement uses TRBV6-1 and TRBJ2-7, with TRBD1 identical over 9 bases. The CDR3 consists of 15 residues. V lost 6 bases to trimming and J lost 2 bases; unmatched junction nucleotides: 8. Germline CDR1 reads MNHNS; CDR2 reads SASEGT. CDR3 nucleotide sequence: TGTGCCAGCAGGCCGGGACAGGGAACGACCTACGAGCAGTACTTC. Translated, it gives CASRPGQGTTYEQYF.

This clone was seen repeatedly, ten times or more. The V call is TRBV6-2 or TRBV6-3, the J call TRBJ1-4; TRBD1 is a possible D gene (5 bases). Germline lookup yields CDR1 MNHEY and CDR2 SVGEGT. V dropped 6 bases and J dropped 2 bases, with 16 bases sitting between them. The CDR3 is made up of 16 amino acids. The CDR3 protein is CASRAGRIRTNEKLFF. The CDR3 region has the DNA TGTGCCAGCAGGGCGGGGCGGATTCGCACTAATGAAAAACTGTTTTTT.

This clone was counted at least ten times. The chain employs TRBV7-9 and TRBJ1-2; D is possibly TRBD1 (5 bases). The CDR3 totals 14 residues. The V end lost 3 bases, the J end lost 4 bases, and 12 bases lay between the germline ends. Germline CDR1 and CDR2: SEHNR and FQNEAQ (reference sequence). The CDR3: CASSLSQGFYGYTF. CDR3 in DNA: TGTGCCAGCAGCTTGAGTCAGGGCTTCTATGGCTACACCTTC.

The chain carries TRBV20-1 and TRBJ2-1, with D possibly being TRBD1 or TRBD2 (6 bases each). V shed 2 bases and J shed 2 bases, with 16 bases lying between them. The CDR3 loop spans 16 amino acids. Germline CDR1 and CDR2: DFQATT and SNEGSKA (reference sequence). The DNA for the CDR3 is TGCAGTGCTAGAATCCTGGGGGGACACCCCTACAATGAGCAGTTCTTC. This sequence encodes CSARILGGHPYNEQFF.

This clone was seen a few times. Distinct nucleotide sequences in the sample also encode this CDR3. The V gene is TRBV5-5, the J gene TRBJ2-7; D gene ambiguous. CDR1 and CDR2 (germline): SGHKS, YYEKEE (reference sequence). The V and J ends lost 4 bases and 7 bases respectively, with 9 bases between them. The CDR3 is 11 amino acids. As DNA, the CDR3 is TGTGCCAGCAGCCCCGGGCGAGAGCAGTACTTC. This sequence encodes CASSPGREQYF.

In this sample, this clone turned up many times. The chain has TRBV27 and TRBJ2-4, with D possibly matching TRBD1 (7 bases). This CDR3 is 14 amino acids long. V was pared by 4 bases and J by 8 bases, with 15 bases between. CDR1 is MNHEY, CDR2 SMNVEV, per germline (reference sequence). CDR3 loop: CASSYRGGVDIQYF. DNA of the CDR3: TGTGCCAGCAGTTACAGGGGCGGGGTGGACATTCAGTACTTC.

Remarks on this clone: One junction end does not reproduce the germline sequence, and a read error may be involved. This chain joins TRBV2 and TRBJ2-3; 8 bases match TRBD2. Germline values: CDR1 SNHLY, CDR2 FYNNEI. CDR3 size: 15 residues. The CDR3 protein is CASSGTGGEADAQYF. CDR3 DNA sequence: TGTGCCAGCAGTGGGACGGGAGGGGAGGCAGATGCGCAGTATTTT.

A few counts support this clone. A read error may explain this, as a much larger clone is one base away. The chain has TRBV27 and TRBJ2-1; D not certain. The CDR3 spans 12 residues. Trimming stripped 2 bases from V and 8 bases from J, with 7 bases between. CDR1 is MNHEY, CDR2 SMNVEV, per germline (reference sequence). CDR3 residues: CASSLLSYEQFF. The CDR3 nucleotides read TGTGCCAGCAGTTTACTCAGCTATGAGCAGTTCTTC.

The table lists this clone with a few counts. The rearrangement uses TRBV6-1 and TRBJ1-3; tentative D call: TRBD1 (5 bases). The CDR3 extends over 14 amino acids. V was pared by 4 bases and J by 2 bases, with 9 bases between. Germline CDR1 MNHNS, CDR2 SASEGT. The CDR3 region is CASSAGGTGNTIYF. CDR3 coding DNA: TGTGCCAGCAGTGCCGGGGGGACTGGAAACACCATATATTTT.

The sample holds many counts of this clone. This rearrangement joins TRBV28 to TRBJ1-1; no definite D call. Trimming removed 3 bases at V and 5 bases at J, with 7 bases between. The length of the CDR3 is 12 residues. Per the germline V gene, CDR1 is MDHEN and CDR2 is SYDVKM. The CDR3 reads CASSFVKTEAFF. Written as DNA, the CDR3 is TGTGCCAGCAGTTTCGTAAAAACTGAAGCTTTCTTT.

This clone was picked up a small number of times. The V call is TRBV6-1, the J call TRBJ2-7; D remains unclear. The CDR3 covers 12 residues. Deletions cut 2 bases from V and 3 bases from J, with 5 bases between. CDR1 is MNHNS and CDR2 is SASEGT in the germline V gene. The CDR3 DNA is TGTGCCAGCAGTGAAATATGCTACGAGCAGTACTTC. Translated, it gives CASSEICYEQYF.

This clone was detected ten times or more. The J gene is TRBJ1-1, the V gene TRBV6-5; D is undetermined. The CDR3 is 17 residues long. V was pared by 0 bases and J by 1 base, with 15 bases between. Germline V gene sequence: CDR1 MNHEY, CDR2 SVGAGI. The CDR3 region has the DNA TGTGCCAGCAGTTACTCGATTACGGCCACCCAGAACACTGAAGCTTTCTTT. Translating it yields CASSYSITATQNTEAFF.

With respect to this clone: This may be a read error: a much more frequent sequence differs by one nucleotide. CDR3: CSGQSQETKYF. As DNA, the CDR3 is TGCAGTGGACAGTCCCAAGAGACCAAGTACTTC. The V call is TRBV20-1, the J call TRBJ2-5; possible D gene TRBD1, 5 bases. Germline assignment: CDR1 DFQATT and CDR2 SNEGSKA (reference sequence). The CDR3 runs 11 residues.

The table lists this clone with many counts. J is TRBJ1-1 and V is TRBV6-1, with D perhaps TRBD1 (6 bases). The CDR3 runs to 13 residues. The germline V gene has CDR1 MNHNS and CDR2 SASEGT. Trimming removed 6 bases at V and 3 bases at J, with 11 bases between. Here the CDR3 reads CASSQGRYTEAFF. Written as DNA, the CDR3 is TGTGCCAGCAGCCAGGGGAGGTACACTGAAGCTTTCTTT.

This clone was seen ten or more times. The chain's CDR3 is CASSADRVNEKLFF. The CDR3, as DNA: TGTGCCAGCAGCGCCGACAGGGTTAATGAAAAACTGTTTTTT. The rearrangement uses TRBV2 and TRBJ1-4, with 7 bases lining up with TRBD1. The V and J ends lost 6 bases and 4 bases, in that order; junction bases with no gene match: 5. CDR3 size: 14 residues. Germline V gene lookup returns CDR1 SNHLY and CDR2 FYNNEI.

This clone occurred many times. V is TRBV28 and J is TRBJ2-7, with D tentatively TRBD2 (5 bases). Per the germline V gene, CDR1 is MDHEN and CDR2 is SYDVKM. The CDR3 spans 15 residues. V lost 4 bases and J lost 2, with 15 bases in between. The CDR3 DNA is TGTGCCAGCAGTTATCGGCTAGCAGAAGCCTACGAGCAGTACTTC. Amino acids: CASSYRLAEAYEQYF.

This clone was observed a handful of times. The V gene is TRBV6-2 or TRBV6-3, the J gene TRBJ2-1; TRBD2 might be the D (6 bases). Germline loops: CDR1 MNHEY, CDR2 SVGEGT. V lost 0 bases and J lost 8, with 23 bases in between. The CDR3 totals 18 residues. The CDR3 DNA reads TGTGCCAGCAGTTACTCTGATCCTGCGGTGGAGGGTTACTATGAGCAGTTCTTC. Translation: CASSYSDPAVEGYYEQFF.

This clone was observed many times. At the DNA level, this CDR3 is encoded by other sequences in the same sample as well. V usage is TRBV27 and J usage is TRBJ2-3, with D possibly being TRBD2 (5 bases). Germline lookup yields CDR1 MNHEY and CDR2 SMNVEV (reference sequence). Deletions cut 6 bases from V and 5 bases from J, with 21 bases between. The length of the CDR3 is 16 residues. CDR3 nucleotides: TGTGCCAGCAGAGGAAGGCTAGCAGGAGGATTAGATACGCAGTATTTT. Its protein product is CASRGRLAGGLDTQYF.

This clone has ten or more counts. V and J are TRBV7-2 and TRBJ2-7; weak D call: TRBD2 (6 bases). CDR1 and CDR2 (germline): SGHTA, FQGNSA. Trimming took off 4 bases at V and 1 base at J, with 11 bases between the two ends. The CDR3 consists of 14 residues. The CDR3 DNA follows: TGTGCCAGCAGCTACGCCCGGGAGTCCTACGAGCAGTACTTC. Protein sequence: CASSYARESYEQYF.

This clone has ten or more counts. This specimen includes other DNA sequences encoding the same CDR3. The CDR3 nucleotides are TGTGCCAGCAGTATAACCCCGAAGTACGAGCAGTACTTC. Translating it yields CASSITPKYEQYF. V and J are TRBV27 and TRBJ2-7; no clear D. This CDR3 comprises 13 residues. V lost 5 bases to trimming and J lost 4 bases, with 12 bases between them. Germline V lookup: CDR1 MNHEY, CDR2 SMNVEV (reference sequence).

This clone was seen ten or more times. V usage is TRBV27 and J usage is TRBJ2-5, with D perhaps TRBD1 (6 bases). Between the trimmed V and J ends, which lost 5 bases and 0 bases, there was a span of 13 bases. Germline V lookup: CDR1 MNHEY, CDR2 SMNVEV (reference sequence). The CDR3 extends over 15 amino acids. The CDR3 DNA follows: TGTGCCAGCAGTCCTCTGACAGGCTACCAAGAGACCCAGTACTTC. This encodes CASSPLTGYQETQYF.

This clone was detected many times. The V call is TRBV14, the J call TRBJ2-7; 7 positions agree with TRBD1. This CDR3 spans 15 amino acids. V lost 4 bases and J lost 0; bases outside the gene matches: 6. Germline V gives CDR1 SGHDN, CDR2 FVKESK. CDR3 loop: CASSPYSGGSYEQYF. The CDR3 DNA follows: TGTGCCAGCAGCCCTTACTCAGGGGGCTCCTACGAGCAGTACTTC.

This clone was detected many times. V and J are TRBV20-1 and TRBJ2-7, with a possible D match to TRBD2 (6 bases). CDR3 length: 14 amino acids. CDR1 and CDR2 from the germline V gene are DFQATT and SNEGSKA (reference sequence). Trimming left V 2 bases short and J 4 bases short, with 15 bases between. CDR3 sequence (DNA): TGCAGTGCTAGAAGGCGGGAAGTCCTTTACGAGCAGTACTTC. Translated: CSARRREVLYEQYF.

At least ten counts were recorded for this clone. This sequence joins TRBV5-1 and TRBJ1-1; D remains unclear. V shed 2 bases and J shed 0 bases, with 8 bases lying between them. Germline-derived CDR1 and CDR2 are SGHRS and YFSETQ. The length of the CDR3 is 14 residues. The CDR3: CASSFLTMNTEAFF. The DNA of the CDR3 is TGCGCCAGCAGCTTTCTAACTATGAACACTGAAGCTTTCTTT.